Each of the 5 T cell receptor beta chains below was sequenced from the same sample in a study of T-cell reconstitution after alpha-beta-depleted transplantation in children. The TCRbeta library was prepared with unique molecular identifiers. Each CDR3 protein gets one entry after TCRdb re-called the PCR reads with MiXCR. This table has some 500,000 distinct CDR3 sequences, around a third appearing once. The specimen was PBMCs from the stem cell graft donor, collected from the stem cell graft. Source of these receptors: a human donor who donated a stem cell graft to a child with aplastic anemia.

V is TRBV12-3 or TRBV12-4 and J is TRBJ2-1; 8 bases are a match to TRBD2. CDR3 size: 15 residues. With V trimmed by 5 bases and J by 6 bases, 9 bases remained unmatched. Here the CDR3 reads CASSPEASGFNEQFF. CDR3 DNA: TGTGCCAGCAGTCCTGAGGCTAGCGGGTTCAATGAGCAGTTCTTC.

This clonotype was detected a few times. This chain joins TRBV5-6 and TRBJ2-1, with D perhaps matching TRBD2 (6 bases). The CDR3 runs to 14 residues. V was trimmed by 0 bases and J by 12 bases, leaving 16 bases between them. Germline loops: CDR1 SGHDT, CDR2 YYEEEE. CDR3 amino acids: CASSLGSSLEGQFF. For the CDR3, the DNA is TGTGCCAGCAGCTTGGGAAGTAGCCTGGAGGGGCAGTTCTTC.

The chain employs TRBV27 and TRBJ2-7; D is unclear. Germline CDR1 and CDR2: MNHEY and SMNVEV (reference sequence). CDR3 length: 14 residues. Trimming took 5 bases from V and 5 from J, leaving 16 bases between them. The CDR3 nucleotides read TGTGCCAGCAGTCTCGCATCCGCTTCCAACGAGCAGTACTTC. Residues: CASSLASASNEQYF.

This clonotype has just a few counts. The chain joins TRBV15 to TRBJ2-3; D gene uncertain. V was shortened by 3 bases and J by 5 bases, with 12 bases between the two germline ends. This CDR3 has 14 residues. The V gene's germline CDR1 is LNHNV and CDR2 YYDKDF (reference sequence). The CDR3 loop is CATSSEPGEDTQYF. CDR3 nucleotide sequence: TGTGCCACCAGCAGTGAACCGGGTGAAGATACGCAGTATTTT.

The chain carries TRBV11-1 and TRBJ2-7, with 9 bases aligning to TRBD2. V shed 4 bases, J shed 0 bases, and the junction held 19 bases outside the gene matches. Germline CDR1 and CDR2: SGHAT and FQDESV (reference sequence). The CDR3 loop spans 20 amino acids. The CDR3 sequence: CASSSRLAIAGAPDSYEQYV. The DNA for the CDR3 is TGTGCCAGCAGCTCTCGGTTAGCAATAGCGGGAGCCCCTGACTCCTACGAGCAGTACGTC.